This T cell receptor (beta chain) stems from a study of blood T cell repertoires in COVID-19 (TCRdb year 2020). Some background on the complete study: Collaborator samples came from the United States, Italy and Spain and covered acute and convalescent phases of COVID-19. The material from the prospective study consisted of cDNA or gDNA derived from T cells, B-cell-depleted T cells, or PBMCs. Deeply sampled blood TCRbeta repertoires from subjects exposed to, actively infected with, or recovered from COVID-19 were included in the dataset. A freely available public database, intended as a resource for researchers studying the immune response to SARS-CoV-2, is where the repertoires were released. The samples were drawn from the first 160 participants of the ongoing ImmuneRACE study and from 1,254 subjects provided by 6 global collaborators. Nearly every sample came with metadata listing a de-identified subject ID, COVID-19 status, age in years and sex. HLA class I and class II types, where available, came from metadata supplied by the sample provider rather than from assay-based typing. Points the paper makes about the study in general: Clinical and demographic metadata were provided uncurated, with the amount varying by source and participant.

As for this clone: What this receptor recognizes is not known. No clone much larger than this one lies a single base away; base qualities are absent.

TCRbeta CDR3 regions were amplified from genomic DNA by means of the immunoSEQ Assay, a bias-controlled multiplex PCR. Concerning the study's data processing: The number of nucleated cells in each sample was estimated by amplification of reference gene primers within the assay. To quantify the absolute abundance of each unique TCRbeta CDR3 rearrangement, sequence reads were collapsed and filtered. For each sample, productive Simpson clonality was calculated as the square root of Simpson's diversity index over productive rearrangements. TCRdb took this table from immuneACCESS and kept in-frame rearrangements with V and J called. Such tables lack part of the clones; where checked against another copy, unresolved V genes explain under half of the gap, and the rest is unexplained. That table furnishes V, J and clone size, whereas the DNA furnished D and trimming. In this sample the table shows over 200,000 clones, roughly 89% of which occur a single time. About 16% of the sample is taken by the ten largest.

Enrolling through a virtual design, the prospective study's participants ranged in age from roughly 18 to 95 years and lived across roughly 23 United States geographic areas. To assign participants to cohorts, the prospective study relied on clinical history that participants themselves reported in a screening survey and a study questionnaire. Exposed participants had been in contact with someone with a PCR-confirmed or clinician-diagnosed COVID-19 case within 2 weeks of study entry. In the prospective study, mobile phlebotomists collected whole blood, serum and a nasopharyngeal or oropharyngeal swab from each participant. Prospective study participants could optionally give additional blood draws and questionnaires over an approximately two-month period. Before DNA extraction, prospective study blood samples were shipped either frozen or at room temperature. The CDR1 and CDR2 encoded by the germline V gene are SNHLY and FYNNEI. Relative to germline, V is missing 11 bases and J is missing 3 bases, with 11 bases of the junction outside any gene match. Taken from cysteine to phenylalanine, the CDR3 has 14 residues. The read is trimmed to its CDR3 DNA, 42 bases read in frame from base 1.

The TCR comes from a man aged 25-40 years who had been exposed to COVID-19. The sequencing sample was made of PBMCs or T cells enriched from blood (not recorded which). The chain employs TRBV2 and TRBJ2-3; 7 bases in between match TRBD1. The CDR3 here reads CASTYRGGTDTQYF. The sequence in DNA is TGTGCCTCAACTTACAGGGGTGGGACAGATACGCAGTATTTT.